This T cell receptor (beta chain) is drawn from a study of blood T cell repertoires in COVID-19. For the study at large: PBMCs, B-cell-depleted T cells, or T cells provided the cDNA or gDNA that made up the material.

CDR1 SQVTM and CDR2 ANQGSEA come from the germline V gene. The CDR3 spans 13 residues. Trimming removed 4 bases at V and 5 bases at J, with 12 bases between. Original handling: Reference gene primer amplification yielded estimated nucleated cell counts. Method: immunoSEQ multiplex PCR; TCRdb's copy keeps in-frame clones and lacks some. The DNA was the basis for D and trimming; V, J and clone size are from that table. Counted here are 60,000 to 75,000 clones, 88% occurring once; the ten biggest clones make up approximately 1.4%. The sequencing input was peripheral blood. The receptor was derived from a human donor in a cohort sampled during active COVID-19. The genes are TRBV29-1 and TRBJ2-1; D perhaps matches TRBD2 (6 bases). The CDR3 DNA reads TGCAGCGTTGGGGGGACTGTTCACAATGAGCAGTTCTTC. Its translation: CSVGGTVHNEQFF.